Listed here are 5 T cell receptor beta chains from one sample, sequenced in a study of regulatory T cells in long-lasting Graves disease. CDR3 regions were amplified by Arm-PCR using iRepertoire HTBI primers to build TCR beta libraries. TCRdb processed the multiplex PCR reads anew with MiXCR; each CDR3 protein has one entry. The table lists about 420,000 distinct CDR3 sequences, 15% to 20% of them singletons, with around 23% in the top ten. Documented time point: newly diagnosed GD, antithyroid drugs for less than 3 months. Researchers made the TCR library from RNA that was extracted from PBMCs. These data were likewise used in another study, on T cells in Graves' hyperthyroidism and ophthalmopathy.

The material was peripheral blood mononuclear cells (PBMCs), obtained at new diagnosis, from a patient treated with antithyroid drugs. The receptors come from a woman aged 18-29 years with Graves disease.

This clonotype has a count of ten or more. The chain employs TRBV13 and TRBJ2-1, with 11 bases fitting TRBD1. Germline V CDR1 and CDR2: PRHDT, FYEKMQ (reference sequence). V lost 2 bases to trimming and J lost 10 bases; unmatched junction nucleotides: 25. The CDR3 totals 21 residues. For the CDR3, the DNA is TGTGCCAGCAGCTTATGGGGAACCCGGGGGAGCGATGGGACAGGGGGGTCCGAGCAGTTCTTC. It codes for CASSLWGTRGSDGTGGSEQFF.

The chain couples TRBV19 to TRBJ1-1, with TRBD1 identical over 10 bases. This CDR3 contains 16 residues. Germline-derived CDR1 and CDR2 are LNHDA and SQIVND (reference sequence). The J segment lost 0 bases and the V segment lost 6 bases, leaving 7 bases of the junction unmatched. CDR3 in DNA: TGTGCCAGTAGCGAAGGACAGGGGGGAATGAACACTGAAGCTTTCTTT. Translating it yields CASSEGQGGMNTEAFF.

The rearrangement links TRBV10-3 to TRBJ2-1, with no clear D. Per germline, CDR1 ENHRY and CDR2 SYGVKD. The CDR3 has 15 residues. Trimming stripped 6 bases from V and 0 bases from J, with 12 bases between. The CDR3 sequence is CAIRGIESSYNEQFF. The CDR3 DNA reads TGTGCCATCAGAGGGATTGAAAGCTCCTACAATGAGCAGTTCTTC.

This clonotype was seen at least ten times. This chain connects TRBV6-1 to TRBJ2-1; 7 nucleotides line up with TRBD1. The CDR3 is 17 residues long. The germline V gene has CDR1 MNHNS and CDR2 SASEGT. V trimming: 7 bases; J trimming: 0 bases; junction bases outside the gene matches: 12. The DNA for the CDR3 is TGTGCCAGCACCAAAAAACAGACAGGGAGCTCCTACAATGAGCAGTTCTTC. Protein product: CASTKKQTGSSYNEQFF.

The chain is built from TRBV28 and TRBJ1-2, with 7 bases that match TRBD1. The germline CDR1 and CDR2 sequences are MDHEN and SYDVKM. V shed 8 bases and J 9 bases; nucleotides not matched to a gene: 15. The CDR3 is made up of 14 amino acids. The CDR3 reads CASHRGRTELSYTF. As DNA, the CDR3 is TGTGCCAGCCACAGGGGCCGCACTGAGTTAAGCTACACCTTC.